This TCR beta chain was found in a study of TIL therapy for anti-PD-1-resistant metastatic lung cancer. Study-wide results and limits: TIL clonotype persistence in blood showed no apparent association with response.

For this clone: The antigen is undetermined.

The J segment lost 9 bases and the V segment lost 5 bases, leaving 4 bases of the junction unmatched. CDR1 MNHEY and CDR2 SVGAGI come from the germline V gene. This CDR3 has 12 residues. As to time point: pre-treatment sample, taken before nivolumab and TIL therapy. Sequencing used immunoSEQ v3. The assay was immunoSEQ multiplex PCR, and TCRdb's table has in-frame clones only and misses some. Of 40,000 to 60,000 clones listed, 70% to 85% are singletons. The V and J genes are TRBV6-5 and TRBJ2-1; 7 bases match TRBD2. The sequence was collected from a woman aged 30-79 years with non-small cell lung cancer. The starting material was blood, obtained at baseline. The CDR3 here is CASSGLDGEQFF. CDR3 DNA: TGTGCCAGCAGTGGACTAGATGGTGAGCAGTTCTTC.